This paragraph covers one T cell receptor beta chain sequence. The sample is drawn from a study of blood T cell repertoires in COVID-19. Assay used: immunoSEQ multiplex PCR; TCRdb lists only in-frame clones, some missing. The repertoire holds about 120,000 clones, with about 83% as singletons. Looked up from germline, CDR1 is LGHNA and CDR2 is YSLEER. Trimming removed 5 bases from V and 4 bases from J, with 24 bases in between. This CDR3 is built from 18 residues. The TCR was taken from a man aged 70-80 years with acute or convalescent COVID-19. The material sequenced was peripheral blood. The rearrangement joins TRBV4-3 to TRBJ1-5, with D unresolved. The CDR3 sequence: CASSSRLGGDGGNQPQHF. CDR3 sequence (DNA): TGCGCCAGCAGCTCCCGTTTGGGCGGGGATGGAGGTAATCAGCCCCAGCATTTT.